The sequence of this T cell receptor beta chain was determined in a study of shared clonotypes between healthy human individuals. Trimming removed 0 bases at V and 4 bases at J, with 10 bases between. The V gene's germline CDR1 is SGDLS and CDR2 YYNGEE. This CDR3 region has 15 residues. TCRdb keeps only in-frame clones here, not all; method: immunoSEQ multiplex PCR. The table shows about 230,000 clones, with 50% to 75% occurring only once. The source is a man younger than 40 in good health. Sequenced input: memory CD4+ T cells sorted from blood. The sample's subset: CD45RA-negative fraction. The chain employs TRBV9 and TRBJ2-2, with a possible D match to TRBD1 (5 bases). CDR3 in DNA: TGTGCCAGCAGCGTAGACGGACATTCCACCGGGGAGCTGTTTTTT. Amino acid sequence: CASSVDGHSTGELFF.